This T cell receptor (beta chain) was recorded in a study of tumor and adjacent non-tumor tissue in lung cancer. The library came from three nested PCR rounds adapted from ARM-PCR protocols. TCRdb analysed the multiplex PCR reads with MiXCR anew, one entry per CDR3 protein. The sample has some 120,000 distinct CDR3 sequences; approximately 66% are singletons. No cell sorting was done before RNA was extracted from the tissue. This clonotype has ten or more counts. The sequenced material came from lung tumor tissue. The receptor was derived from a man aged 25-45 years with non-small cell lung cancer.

The CDR3 is CASSLATGGGYTF. CDR3 bases: TGTGCCAGCAGTTTAGCCACAGGGGGTGGCTACACCTTC. The chain recombines TRBV12-3 or TRBV12-4 with TRBJ1-2; TRBD1 aligns across 8 bases. Trimming took 0 bases from V and 7 from J; bases not matched to a gene: 1. This CDR3 region has 13 residues.